The clone carrying this TCR beta chain was seen more than once but under ten times. What it binds is not known. Libraries were prepared by immunoSEQ multiplex PCR; TCRdb keeps only in-frame clonotypes and omits some of them. This sample has approximately 270,000 clones, with 90% found just once. The source of the sample is a study of cytomegalovirus exposure and HLA in healthy donors. V lost 0 bases, J lost 4 bases, and 13 bases lay in between. Germline V gene data show CDR1 as SGHDT and CDR2 as YYEEEE. The CDR3 extends over 15 amino acids. Notes on the study in general: TCR clusters originating in the first cohort tended to co-occur in the 110 or so validation repertoires, according to a later analysis. A list of roughly 180 TCR beta chains associated with cytomegalovirus was given.

Input material: PBMCs. The chain carries TRBV5-6 and TRBJ2-5; D is undetermined. This sequence was found in a woman aged 18 to 35 in good health and CMV-seronegative. CDR3: CASSLAGSRGETQYF. The CDR3 DNA reads TGTGCCAGCAGCTTGGCCGGGTCTCGCGGAGAGACCCAGTACTTC. The full variable domain, with the rest looked up from reference TRBV5-6 and TRBJ2-5, is DAGVTQSPTHLIKTRGQQVTLRCSPKSGHDTVSWYQQALGQGPQFIFQYYEEEERQRGNFPDRFSGHQFPNYSSELNVNALLLGDSALYLCASSLAGSRGETQYFGPGTRLLVL.